A single T cell receptor beta chain is shown here with its context. Its matching antigen is unknown. The data stem from a study of T cells in Graves' hyperthyroidism and ophthalmopathy. The junction had 15 bases not matched to a gene; V was cut back by 5 bases and J by 5 bases. The CDR3 is 18 amino acids. The V gene's germline CDR1 is SGHTA and CDR2 FQGNSA. The TCR beta CDR3 regions underwent amplification using RNA transcripts as the source. First-round RT-PCR targeting the TCR CDR3 was performed with the HTBI primer set. TCRdb independently ran MiXCR on the multiplex PCR reads; one entry per CDR3 protein. The repertoire holds roughly 500,000 distinct CDR3 sequences, with roughly 45% as singletons. Findings and limits, study-wide: Most thyroid clonotypes that were expanded above 0.001 also turned up in blood. With a median lead of about six months before onset, the model predicted ophthalmopathy. Ophthalmopathy was told apart from stable hyperthyroidism by a 13 V-J model.

The V and J genes are TRBV7-2 and TRBJ2-7; 13 bases are a match to TRBD2. Material: peripheral blood or thyroid tissue (not recorded which). This TCR derives from an adult woman with Graves' disease, either hyperthyroidism or ophthalmopathy (not recorded which). CDR3 sequence: CASSVLAGGILRADEQYF. The CDR3 DNA follows: TGTGCCAGCAGCGTACTAGCGGGGGGGATACTTAGGGCGGACGAGCAGTACTTC.